The present entry profiles one T cell receptor (beta chain) with its context. V gave up 4 bases and J gave up 7 bases; unmatched junction bases: 16. The CDR3 is made up of 16 amino acids. Germline-derived CDR1 and CDR2 are MGHRA and YSYEKL. The source of the sample is a study of tumor and adjacent non-tumor tissue in lung cancer. The template was RNA from unsorted bulk tissue. A modified ARM-PCR protocol with three rounds of nested PCR amplified TCRbeta. TCRdb reprocessed the multiplex PCR reads with MiXCR, giving one entry per CDR3 protein. The table records about 200,000 distinct CDR3 sequences, 71% of them present only once.

Sequencing was carried out using lung tumor tissue. The clonotype originates from a man aged 60-69 years with non-small cell lung cancer. V is TRBV4-1 and J is TRBJ2-7; TRBD1 aligns across 7 bases. CDR3 DNA: TGCGCCAGCAGCCCCACACCTAGGGGGCTCCCGGATGAGCAGTACTTC. Translated: CASSPTPRGLPDEQYF.